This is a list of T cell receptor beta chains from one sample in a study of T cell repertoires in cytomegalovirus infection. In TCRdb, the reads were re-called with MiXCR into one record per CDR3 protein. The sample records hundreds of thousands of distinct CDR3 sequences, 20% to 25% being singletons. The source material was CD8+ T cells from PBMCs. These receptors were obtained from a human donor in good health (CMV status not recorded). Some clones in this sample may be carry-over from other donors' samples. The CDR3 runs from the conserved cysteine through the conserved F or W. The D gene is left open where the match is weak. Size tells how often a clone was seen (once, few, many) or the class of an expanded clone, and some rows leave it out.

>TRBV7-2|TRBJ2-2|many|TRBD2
TGTGCCAGCAGCTTACTTCCCGTGGCGGGGGGGCCGGGCGGGGAGCTGTTTTTT
CASSLLPVAGGPGGELFF
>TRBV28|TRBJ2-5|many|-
TGTGCCAGCAGTTTAGAAGGATACATTCAAGAGACCCAGTACTTC
CASSLEGYIQETQYF
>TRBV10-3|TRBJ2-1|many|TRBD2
TGTGCCATCAGTGGACTAGCGGGGGGCACAACCTACAATGAGCAGTTCTTC
CAISGLAGGTTYNEQFF
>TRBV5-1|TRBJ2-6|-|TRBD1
TGCGCCAGCAGCCTTGGCACGGGGGACAGGGCAGCTGGGGCCAACGTCCTGACTTTC
CASSLGTGDRAAGANVLTF
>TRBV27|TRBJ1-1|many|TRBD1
TGTGCCAGCAGTTTGACAGGGGGCGAGGACACTGAAGCTTTCTTT
CASSLTGGEDTEAFF
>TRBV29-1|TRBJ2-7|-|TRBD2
TGCAGCGTTGAAGGGGAGGGTTCCTCCTACGAGCAGTACTTC
CSVEGEGSSYEQYF
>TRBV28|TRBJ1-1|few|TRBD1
TGTGCCAGCAGTCCTTGGACAGGGCTTCAGAACACTGAAGCTTTCTTT
CASSPWTGLQNTEAFF
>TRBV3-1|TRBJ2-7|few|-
TGTGCCAGCAGCACCACGTTAGCAGGTCCCCAGGGGCAGTACTTC
CASSTTLAGPQGQYF
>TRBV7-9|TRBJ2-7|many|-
TGTGCCAGCAGCTCTGGGGGAAGTTCCTACGAGCAGTACTTC
CASSSGGSSYEQYF
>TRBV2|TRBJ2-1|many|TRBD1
TGTGCCGGAGGGACAGGGTCCTCCTACAATGAGCAGTTCTTC
CAGGTGSSYNEQFF
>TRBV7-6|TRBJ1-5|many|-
TGTGCCAGCAGTTTACAGGGAGTAAGTCAGCCCCAGCATTTT
CASSLQGVSQPQHF
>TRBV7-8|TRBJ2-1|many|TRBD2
TGTGCCAGCACTCTAGCGGTGGGGGACAATGAGCAGTTCTTC
CASTLAVGDNEQFF
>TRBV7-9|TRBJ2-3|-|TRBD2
TGTGCCAGCAGCTTTTTGTCTCGGGGGGACACAGATACGCAGTATTTT
CASSFLSRGDTDTQYF
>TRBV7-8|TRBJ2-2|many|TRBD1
TGTGCCAGCAGCTTAGCGCGGGCAGGGGGCCCCGGGGAGCTGTTTTTT
CASSLARAGGPGELFF
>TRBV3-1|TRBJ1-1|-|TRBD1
TGTGTCAGCAGCCAAGGTCCCACAGGGGGAGGTAGGACTGAAGCTATCTTT
CVSSQGPTGGGRTEAIF
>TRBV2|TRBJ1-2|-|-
TGTGCCAACAGAGACGGGGGGATTGGTGGCTACACCTTC
CANRDGGIGGYTF